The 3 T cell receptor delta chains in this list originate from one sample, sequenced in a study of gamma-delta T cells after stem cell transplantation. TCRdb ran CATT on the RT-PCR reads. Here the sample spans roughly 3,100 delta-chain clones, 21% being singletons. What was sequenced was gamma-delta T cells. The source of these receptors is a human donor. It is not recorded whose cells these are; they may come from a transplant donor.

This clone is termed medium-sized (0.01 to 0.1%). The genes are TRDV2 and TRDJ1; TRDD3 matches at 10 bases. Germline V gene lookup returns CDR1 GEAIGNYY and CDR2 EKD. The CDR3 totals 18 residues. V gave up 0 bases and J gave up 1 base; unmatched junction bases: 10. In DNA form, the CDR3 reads TGTGCCTGTGACACCGTCCCTACTGGGGGATCCACCACCGATAAACTCATCTTT. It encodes CACDTVPTGGSTTDKLIF.

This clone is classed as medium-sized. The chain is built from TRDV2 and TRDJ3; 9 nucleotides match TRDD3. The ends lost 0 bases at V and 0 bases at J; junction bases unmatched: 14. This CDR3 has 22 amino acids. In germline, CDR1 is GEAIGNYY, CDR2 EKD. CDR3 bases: TGTGCCTGTGACACCGGGGGGCTGGGGGATCCTACTAGCTCCTGGGACACCCGACAGATGTTTTTC. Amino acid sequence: CACDTGGLGDPTSSWDTRQMFF.

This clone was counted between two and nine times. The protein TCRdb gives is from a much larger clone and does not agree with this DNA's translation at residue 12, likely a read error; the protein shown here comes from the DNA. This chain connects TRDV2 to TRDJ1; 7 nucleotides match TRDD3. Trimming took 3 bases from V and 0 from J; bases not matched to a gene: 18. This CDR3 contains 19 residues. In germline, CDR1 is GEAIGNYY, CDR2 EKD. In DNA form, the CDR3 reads TGTGCCTGTGACCCCATCAGAGGGGGCGGGGGATCGTACACCGATAAACTCATCTTT. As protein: CACDPIRGGGGSYTDKLIF.